The clone carrying this TCR beta chain has at least ten counts. RNA transcripts provided the source from which TCR beta CDR3 regions were amplified. An initial round of RT-PCR targeting the TCR CDR3 relied on the HTBI primer set. TCRdb processed the multiplex PCR reads anew with MiXCR; each CDR3 protein has one entry. The sample comprises roughly 640,000 distinct CDR3 sequences, roughly 16% of which are singletons, and around 3.5% rests with the top ten. This record comes from a study of T cells in Graves' hyperthyroidism and ophthalmopathy. Inclusion characteristics of ophthalmopathy patients comprised a Clinical Activity Score of at least 3, a NOSPECS grade of at least 4, and duration under 3 months. The germline V gene has CDR1 DFQATT and CDR2 SNEGSKA (reference sequence). The CDR3 runs 12 residues. V shed 3 bases and J shed 5 bases, with 11 bases lying between them.

This clonotype was sampled from a woman aged 40 to 49 with Graves' ophthalmopathy. This rearrangement joins TRBV20-1 to TRBJ2-7; D might be TRBD1 or TRBD2, each matching 5 bases. The sample was blood. DNA for the CDR3: TGCAGTGCTAGTTTAGGGACCCACGAGCAGTACTTC. Residues: CSASLGTHEQYF.